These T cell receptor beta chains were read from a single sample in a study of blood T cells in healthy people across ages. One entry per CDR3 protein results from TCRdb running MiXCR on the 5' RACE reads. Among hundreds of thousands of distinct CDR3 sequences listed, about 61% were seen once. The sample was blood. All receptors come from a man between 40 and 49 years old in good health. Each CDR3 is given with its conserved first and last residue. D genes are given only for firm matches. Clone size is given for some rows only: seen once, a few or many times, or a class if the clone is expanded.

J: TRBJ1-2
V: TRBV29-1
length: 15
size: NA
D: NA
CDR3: CSVDPWPGSGYGYTF
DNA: TGCAGCGTTGACCCATGGCCGGGATCCGGCTATGGCTACACCTTC

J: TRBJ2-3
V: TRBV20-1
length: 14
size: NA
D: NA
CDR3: CSARETGSTDTQYF
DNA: TGCAGTGCTAGAGAAACAGGGAGCACAGATACGCAGTATTTT

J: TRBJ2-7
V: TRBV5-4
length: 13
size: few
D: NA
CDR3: CASSSFSRDEQYF
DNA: TGTGCCAGCAGCTCGTTCAGCAGGGACGAGCAGTACTTC

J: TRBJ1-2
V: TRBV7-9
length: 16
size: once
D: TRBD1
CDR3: CASSPTGGQGLYGYTF
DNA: TGTGCCAGCAGCCCCACGGGGGGACAGGGGCTTTATGGCTACACCTTC

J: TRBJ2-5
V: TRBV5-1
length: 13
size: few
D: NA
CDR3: CASSLRAQETQYF
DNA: TGCGCCAGCAGCTTGAGGGCCCAAGAGACCCAGTACTTC

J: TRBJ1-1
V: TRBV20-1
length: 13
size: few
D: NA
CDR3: CSARDTGRDRAFF
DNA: TGCAGTGCTAGAGATACAGGAAGGGATCGAGCTTTCTTT

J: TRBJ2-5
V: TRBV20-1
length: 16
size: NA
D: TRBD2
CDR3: CSAREGSGGVQETQYF
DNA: TGCAGTGCTAGAGAAGGTAGCGGGGGGGTCCAAGAGACCCAGTACTTC

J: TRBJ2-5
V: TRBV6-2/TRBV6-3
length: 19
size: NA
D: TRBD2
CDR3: CASSYPSSFAGLAQETQYF
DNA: TGTGCCAGCAGTTACCCCTCCTCCTTTGCGGGACTAGCCCAAGAGACCCAGTACTTC

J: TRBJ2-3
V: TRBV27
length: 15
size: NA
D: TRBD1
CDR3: CASSPRDRVSDTQYF
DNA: TGTGCCAGCAGTCCCAGGGACAGGGTTTCAGATACGCAGTATTTT

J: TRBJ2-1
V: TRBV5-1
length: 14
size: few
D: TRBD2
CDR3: CASSPQTSGSLEFF
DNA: TGCGCCAGCAGCCCGCAGACTAGCGGGAGTCTGGAGTTCTTC

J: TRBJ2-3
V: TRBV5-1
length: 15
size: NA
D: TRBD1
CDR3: CASRLEGALTDTQYF
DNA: TGCGCCAGCCGACTCGAGGGGGCCCTCACAGATACGCAGTATTTT

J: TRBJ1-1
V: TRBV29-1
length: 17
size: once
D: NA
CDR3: CSVYKWGPTGANTEAFF
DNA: TGCAGCGTTTACAAATGGGGCCCGACAGGCGCGAACACTGAAGCTTTCTTT

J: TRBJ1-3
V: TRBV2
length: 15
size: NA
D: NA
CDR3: CASITGYRSGNTIYF
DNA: TGTGCCAGCATTACAGGGTATCGCTCTGGAAACACCATATATTTT

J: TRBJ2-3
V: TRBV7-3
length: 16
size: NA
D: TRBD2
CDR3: CASSLRLAASTDTQYF
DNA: TGTGCCAGCAGCTTAAGACTAGCGGCCTCCACAGATACGCAGTATTTT

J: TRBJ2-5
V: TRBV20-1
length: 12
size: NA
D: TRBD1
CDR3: CSATDRQETQYF
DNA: TGCAGTGCCACGGACAGGCAAGAGACCCAGTACTTC

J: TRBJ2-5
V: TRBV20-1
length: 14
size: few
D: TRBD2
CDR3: CSAVKIGGAETQYF
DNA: TGCAGTGCTGTAAAAATCGGGGGGGCCGAGACCCAGTACTTC

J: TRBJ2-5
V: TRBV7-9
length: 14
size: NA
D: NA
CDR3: CASSLSGAGGTQYF
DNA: TGTGCCAGCAGCTTATCTGGCGCAGGAGGGACCCAGTACTTC

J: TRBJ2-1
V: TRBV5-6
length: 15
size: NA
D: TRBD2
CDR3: CASSLSSGTVNEQFF
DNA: TGTGCCAGCAGCCTCTCTAGCGGGACTGTCAATGAGCAGTTCTTC

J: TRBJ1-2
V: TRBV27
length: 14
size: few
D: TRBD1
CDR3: CASSETGAWDGYTF
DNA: TGTGCCAGCAGTGAGACAGGGGCATGGGATGGCTACACCTTC

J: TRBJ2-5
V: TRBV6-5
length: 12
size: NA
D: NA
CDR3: CASTQGGETQYF
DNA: TGTGCCAGCACACAGGGAGGAGAGACCCAGTACTTC

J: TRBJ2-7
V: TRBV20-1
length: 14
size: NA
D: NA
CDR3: CSAWPVGQSYEQYF
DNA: TGCAGTGCTTGGCCGGTAGGACAGTCCTACGAGCAGTACTTC

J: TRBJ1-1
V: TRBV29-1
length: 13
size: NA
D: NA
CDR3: CSGRTGGDTEAFF
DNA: TGCAGCGGCCGGACCGGGGGTGACACTGAAGCTTTCTTT

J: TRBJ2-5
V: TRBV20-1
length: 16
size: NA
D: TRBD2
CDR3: CSATLRSLAGQETQYF
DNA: TGCAGTGCTACCTTGCGATCTCTAGCGGGACAAGAGACCCAGTACTTC

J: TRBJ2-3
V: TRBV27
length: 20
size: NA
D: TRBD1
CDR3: CASSQYRGTAQWGGSDTQYF
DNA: TGTGCCAGCAGTCAATACAGGGGGACTGCACAGTGGGGTGGTTCAGATACGCAGTATTTT

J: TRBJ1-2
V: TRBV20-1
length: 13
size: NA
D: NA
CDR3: CSARGPENYGYTF
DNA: TGCAGTGCTAGAGGCCCCGAGAACTATGGCTACACCTTC

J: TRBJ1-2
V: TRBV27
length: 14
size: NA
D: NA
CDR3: CASSPDGHFDGYTF
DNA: TGTGCCAGCAGTCCGGACGGACATTTTGATGGCTACACCTTC

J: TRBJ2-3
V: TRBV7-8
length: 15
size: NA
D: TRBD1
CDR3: CASSFPGQVTDTQYF
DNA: TGTGCCAGCAGCTTCCCGGGACAGGTCACAGATACGCAGTATTTT

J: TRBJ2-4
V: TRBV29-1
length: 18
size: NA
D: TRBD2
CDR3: CSVEVAGLAGEAKNIQYF
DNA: TGCAGCGTTGAGGTCGCGGGACTAGCGGGTGAAGCCAAAAACATTCAGTACTTC